The 3 T cell receptor beta chains below all came from one sample that was sequenced in a study of cytotoxic CD8 clonotypes in ibrutinib-treated CLL. The assay was immunoSEQ multiplex PCR, and TCRdb's table has in-frame clones only and misses some. In the table there are around 42,000 clones, 60% to 80% of which are singletons. Specimen: PBMCs, collected after 24 months of ibrutinib treatment. These receptors were taken from a human donor with chronic lymphocytic leukemia.

The chain links TRBV30 to TRBJ2-5, with 11 nucleotides matching TRBD1. V lost 0 bases to trimming and J lost 4 bases; unmatched junction nucleotides: 4. This CDR3 comprises 15 residues. CDR1 is GTSNPN, CDR2 SVGIG, per germline (reference sequence). The CDR3 loop reads CAWSVRDRGRETQYF. CDR3 sequence (DNA): TGTGCCTGGAGTGTCCGGGACAGGGGGAGAGAGACCCAGTACTTC.

The chain combines TRBV7-2 with TRBJ1-5; 7 bases fit TRBD1. Germline V gene sequence: CDR1 SGHTA, CDR2 FQGNSA. Unmatched junction bases numbered 3, after V lost 3 bases and J lost 1 base. The CDR3 loop spans 15 amino acids. DNA of the CDR3: TGTGCCAGCAGCTTGGCGGGACAGAGCAATCAGCCCCAGCATTTT. Translated: CASSLAGQSNQPQHF.

This rearrangement joins TRBV7-3 to TRBJ2-7, with 10 positions matching TRBD2. The junction had 11 bases not matched to a gene; V was cut back by 3 bases and J by 6 bases. Germline V gives CDR1 SGHTA, CDR2 FQGTGA. This CDR3 region has 16 residues. In nucleotides, the CDR3 is TGTGCCAGCAGCTTCTCCTTAGCGGGGGGAAGAAGCGAGCAGTACTTC. Translated: CASSFSLAGGRSEQYF.